A single sample is the source of the 15 T cell receptor beta chains below, sequenced in a study of blood T cell repertoires in COVID-19. Assay used: immunoSEQ multiplex PCR; TCRdb lists only in-frame clones, some missing. The data hold 300,000 to 350,000 clones, with around 87% observed a single time. Sequenced input: peripheral blood. The receptors originated from a woman aged 40 to 50 with COVID-19, enrolled during active disease.

V usage is TRBV27 and J usage is TRBJ2-2; 9 bases match TRBD1. Germline CDR1 reads MNHEY; CDR2 reads SMNVEV (reference sequence). The CDR3 extends over 15 amino acids. After removal of 2 bases from V and 6 bases from J, the junction contained 4 bases not matched to a gene. For the CDR3, the DNA is TGTGCCAGCAGTTTAGTACAGGGGGCCCCCGGGGAGCTGTTTTTT. The encoded protein is CASSLVQGAPGELFF.

The V call is TRBV7-2, the J call TRBJ1-6, with 10 bases that match TRBD1. The CDR3 spans 15 residues. Germline V gene lookup returns CDR1 SGHTA and CDR2 FQGNSA. The ends lost 4 bases at V and 7 bases at J; junction bases unmatched: 4. CDR3: CASSSRTGGNSPLHF. In DNA form, the CDR3 reads TGTGCCAGCAGCTCCCGGACAGGGGGGAATTCACCCCTCCACTTT.

The V gene is TRBV28, the J gene TRBJ2-1; D is undetermined. This CDR3 region has 12 residues. Germline assignment: CDR1 MDHEN and CDR2 SYDVKM. The germline V and J ends were trimmed by 8 bases and 0 bases, with 5 bases remaining between them. The CDR3 region is CASYSSYNEQFF. CDR3 nucleotides: TGTGCCAGCTACAGCTCCTACAATGAGCAGTTCTTC.

V is TRBV28 and J is TRBJ1-5; no clear D. The length of the CDR3 is 14 residues. From germline, CDR1 is MDHEN and CDR2 SYDVKM. The germline V and J ends were trimmed by 10 bases and 5 bases, with 18 bases remaining between them. As DNA, the CDR3 is TGTGCCATCGAGAGAGGGAAGGGATATCAGCCCCAGCATTTT. The encoded protein is CAIERGKGYQPQHF.

The rearrangement uses TRBV29-1 and TRBJ1-1; D is possibly TRBD1 (5 bases). Germline loops: CDR1 SQVTM, CDR2 ANQGSEA. V lost 7 bases and J lost 0, with 9 bases in between. This CDR3 has 12 residues. The CDR3: CSAGRLNTEAFF. In nucleotides, the CDR3 is TGCAGCGCGGGACGGTTGAACACTGAAGCTTTCTTT.

V is TRBV30 and J is TRBJ1-5; D is ambiguous. The CDR3 spans 14 residues. Trimming removed 3 bases at V and 0 bases at J, with 9 bases between. Germline V gene lookup returns CDR1 GTSNPN and CDR2 SVGIG (reference sequence). CDR3 sequence (DNA): TGTGCCTGGAGCCCCGCCTATAGCAATCAGCCCCAGCATTTT. It codes for CAWSPAYSNQPQHF.

The V and J genes are TRBV3-1 (or the pseudogene TRBV3-2) and TRBJ1-4; no clear D gene. Deletions cut 1 base from V and 4 bases from J, with 7 bases between. Germline CDR1 LGHDT, CDR2 YNNKEL (reference sequence). CDR3 length equals 14 residues. CDR3 DNA: TGTGCCAGCAGCCAAGGAGGTTTTAATGAAAAACTGTTTTTT. It is translated as CASSQGGFNEKLFF.

The chain combines TRBV28 with TRBJ2-3; TRBD2 is a possible D gene (5 bases). From germline, CDR1 is MDHEN and CDR2 SYDVKM. The CDR3 runs to 14 residues. V dropped 8 bases and J dropped 1 base, with 13 bases sitting between them. Here the CDR3 DNA reads TGTGCCAGCGAGCGGACCCACGGCACAGATACGCAGTATTTT. Protein: CASERTHGTDTQYF.

The chain employs TRBV6-5 and TRBJ1-2; perhaps TRBD1 as D (6 bases). Trimming left V 2 bases short and J 2 bases short, with 12 bases between. The length of the CDR3 is 15 residues. Germline CDR1 reads MNHEY; CDR2 reads SVGAGI. Here the CDR3 DNA reads TGTGCCAGCAGTTACCGAGGGGGTCAGAACTATGGCTACACCTTC. The encoded protein is CASSYRGGQNYGYTF.

The chain has TRBV28 and TRBJ1-5; TRBD1 might be the D (6 bases). V lost 8 bases to trimming and J lost 0 bases, with 11 bases between them. The CDR3 is made up of 14 amino acids. CDR1 and CDR2 (germline): MDHEN, SYDVKM. The CDR3: CASGGAISNQPQHF. The CDR3 region has the DNA TGTGCCAGCGGGGGCGCGATTAGCAATCAGCCCCAGCATTTT.

The chain links TRBV7-2 to TRBJ2-1; TRBD2 is a possible D gene (5 bases). Between the trimmed V and J ends, which lost 4 bases and 1 base, there was a span of 11 bases. CDR1 is SGHTA, CDR2 FQGNSA, per germline. This CDR3 region has 15 residues. Written as DNA, the CDR3 is TGTGCCAGCAGCTCTAGCTCTAATTCCTACAATGAGCAGTTCTTC. Translated: CASSSSSNSYNEQFF.

The chain carries TRBV2 and TRBJ2-7; possible D gene TRBD1, 6 bases. Per the germline V gene, CDR1 is SNHLY and CDR2 is FYNNEI. Trimming took off 4 bases at V and 3 bases at J, with 13 bases between the two ends. The CDR3 runs to 14 residues. The CDR3 protein is CASSVQGRFYEQYF. The DNA of the CDR3 is TGTGCCAGCAGTGTACAGGGTCGGTTCTACGAGCAGTACTTC.

The genes are TRBV19 and TRBJ1-2, with D possibly being TRBD1 (5 bases). The CDR3 runs to 15 residues. Per germline, CDR1 LNHDA and CDR2 SQIVND (reference sequence). V was cut by 1 base and J by 2 bases, with 11 bases left in between. The CDR3 sequence: CASSIAVAGNYGYTF. In nucleotides, the CDR3 is TGTGCCAGTAGTATAGCGGTGGCAGGGAACTATGGCTACACCTTC.

The rearrangement joins TRBV7-2 to TRBJ1-5, with a possible D match to TRBD1 (6 bases). The CDR3 consists of 14 residues. V shed 6 bases and J shed 3 bases, with 12 bases lying between them. Germline V gives CDR1 SGHTA, CDR2 FQGNSA. CDR3 sequence: CASSSQGTNQPQHF. The CDR3 DNA reads TGTGCCAGCAGTTCACAGGGTACCAATCAGCCCCAGCATTTT.

The chain links TRBV19 to TRBJ1-1; D unresolved. Trimming took 3 bases from V and 1 from J, leaving 18 bases between them. The CDR3 sequence is 17 residues long. Germline V gene lookup returns CDR1 LNHDA and CDR2 SQIVND (reference sequence). This CDR3 is CASSIQLGGVKNTEAFF. The DNA for the CDR3 is TGTGCCAGTAGTATTCAGTTGGGCGGGGTGAAGAACACTGAAGCTTTCTTT.